One sample yielded the 31 T cell receptor beta chains listed below, sequenced in a study of blood T cell repertoires in COVID-19. Libraries were prepared by immunoSEQ multiplex PCR; TCRdb keeps only in-frame clonotypes and omits some of them. The table includes some 150,000 clones, 84% detected once. Sequencing used peripheral blood. These receptors were collected from a woman aged 50 to 60 in a cohort sampled during active or convalescent COVID-19.

J is TRBJ1-2 and V is TRBV7-3, with 7 nucleotides matching TRBD1. The ends lost 5 bases at V and 2 bases at J; junction bases unmatched: 11. This CDR3 spans 16 amino acids. Per germline, CDR1 SGHTA and CDR2 FQGTGA. The CDR3 is CASSPKGGTANYGYTF. The DNA for the CDR3 is TGTGCCAGCAGCCCCAAAGGTGGGACAGCCAACTATGGCTACACCTTC.

V usage is TRBV2 and J usage is TRBJ1-6; 10 nucleotides match TRBD1. V lost 6 bases to trimming and J lost 9 bases; unmatched junction nucleotides: 5. CDR1 is SNHLY and CDR2 is FYNNEI in the germline V gene. This CDR3 contains 14 residues. The CDR3 nucleotides read TGTGCCAGCAGAGCGGGACAGGGGTTTTCACCCCTCCACTTT. Encoded protein: CASRAGQGFSPLHF. Complete variable domain (other parts from reference TRBV2 and TRBJ1-6): EPEVTQTPSHQVTQMGQEVILRCVPISNHLYFYWYRQILGQKVEFLVSFYNNEISEKSEIFDDQFSVERPDGSNFTLKIRSTKLEDSAMYFCASRAGQGFSPLHFGNGTRLTVT.

The chain combines TRBV20-1 with TRBJ1-2; possibly TRBD1 for D (5 bases). The CDR3 covers 11 residues. V was trimmed by 7 bases and J by 4 bases, leaving 10 bases between them. CDR1 and CDR2 (germline): DFQATT, SNEGSKA (reference sequence). The CDR3 DNA reads TGCAGTGTCGATAGGGGCTATGGCTACACCTTC. This gives the protein CSVDRGYGYTF.

The V and J genes are TRBV3-1 (or the pseudogene TRBV3-2) and TRBJ2-5; D is possibly TRBD1 (6 bases). Germline CDR1 is LGHDT and CDR2 is YNNKEL (reference sequence). This CDR3 has 13 residues. V was clipped by 0 bases and J by 4 bases, with 6 bases between them. CDR3 residues: CASSQEGGETQYF. The CDR3 DNA reads as TGTGCCAGCAGCCAAGAAGGGGGAGAGACCCAGTACTTC.

The rearrangement joins TRBV12-5 to TRBJ2-5, with 9 positions matching TRBD1. The germline gives CDR1 LGHNT, CDR2 FRNRAP. V dropped 9 bases and J dropped 5; count of bases not matched to a gene: 7. CDR3 length equals 13 residues. This chain's CDR3 is CASLYDRGETQYF. CDR3 in DNA: TGTGCTAGCTTGTACGACAGGGGGGAGACCCAGTACTTC.

V and J are TRBV6-5 and TRBJ1-2; 8 bases map to TRBD1. Germline-derived CDR1 and CDR2 are MNHEY and SVGAGI. The V segment lost 6 bases and the J segment 1 base; nucleotides outside the gene matches: 1. The CDR3 extends over 13 amino acids. The DNA of the CDR3 is TGTGCCAGCAGAGGACAGGGTAACTATGGCTACACCTTC. Translation gives CASRGQGNYGYTF.

This clone was counted only a few times. The genes are TRBV6-1 and TRBJ2-7; 8 bases align to TRBD2. The CDR3 is made up of 15 amino acids. Germline V gene sequence: CDR1 MNHNS, CDR2 SASEGT. The V and J ends lost 1 base and 2 bases, in that order; junction bases with no gene match: 4. The CDR3 reads CASSEGSGDAYEQYF. CDR3 DNA: TGTGCCAGCAGTGAAGGTAGCGGGGATGCCTACGAGCAGTACTTC.

The chain has TRBV2 and TRBJ2-7; tentative D call: TRBD2 (6 bases). Germline V gives CDR1 SNHLY, CDR2 FYNNEI. Trimming stripped 6 bases from V and 3 bases from J, with 21 bases between. This CDR3 has 16 amino acids. The CDR3 loop is CASRAPGLMGGYEQYF. DNA for the CDR3: TGTGCCAGCAGGGCCCCGGGACTTATGGGGGGCTACGAGCAGTACTTC.

The rearrangement links TRBV6-6 to TRBJ2-3, with D maybe TRBD2 (7 bases). The germline V gene has CDR1 MNHNY and CDR2 SVGAGI (reference sequence). Trimming stripped 9 bases from V and 6 bases from J, with 22 bases between. This CDR3 is built from 15 residues. This CDR3 reads CASLLREGGPDTQYF. The DNA of the CDR3 is TGTGCCAGTCTCCTCAGGGAGGGGGGGCCCGATACGCAGTATTTT.

V and J are TRBV6-1 and TRBJ2-5; D is perhaps TRBD2 (6 bases). The CDR3 runs to 15 residues. The germline V gene encodes CDR1 MNHNS and CDR2 SASEGT. Trimming pared 2 bases from V and 1 base from J, leaving 11 bases between. The chain's CDR3 is CASSEQAGGQETQYF. In nucleotides, the CDR3 is TGTGCCAGCAGTGAACAAGCGGGTGGCCAAGAGACCCAGTACTTC.

The chain recombines TRBV2 with TRBJ2-7, with a weak D call TRBD1 (6 bases). CDR1 and CDR2 (germline): SNHLY, FYNNEI. V lost 6 bases, J lost 0 bases, and 21 bases lay in between. This CDR3 comprises 17 residues. Here the CDR3 reads CASRGDTSLETSYEQYF. The CDR3 coding sequence is TGTGCCAGCAGGGGGGACACCTCCCTTGAGACCTCCTACGAGCAGTACTTC.

The chain recombines TRBV6-6 with TRBJ2-1; no reliable D call. The germline V and J ends were trimmed by 2 bases and 6 bases, with 17 bases remaining between them. Germline CDR1 is MNHNY and CDR2 is SVGAGI (reference sequence). There are 16 residues in the CDR3. The CDR3 nucleotides read TGTGCCAGCAGTTACCCCACAGACCAGCTCCGCAATGAGCAGTTCTTC. Encoded protein: CASSYPTDQLRNEQFF.

This sequence joins TRBV5-1 and TRBJ1-2, with 7 bases identical to TRBD1. The J segment lost 6 bases and the V segment lost 4 bases, leaving 9 bases of the junction unmatched. CDR1 is SGHRS, CDR2 YFSETQ, per germline. This CDR3 has 14 amino acids. The DNA for the CDR3 is TGCGCCAGCAGCCCATCGGACAGGAGGAATGGCTACACCTTC. Translation: CASSPSDRRNGYTF.

The rearrangement uses TRBV2 and TRBJ1-2; 7 bases agree with TRBD1. V gave up 5 bases and J gave up 0 bases; unmatched junction bases: 9. Germline V gene sequence: CDR1 SNHLY, CDR2 FYNNEI. CDR3 length: 16 amino acids. The CDR3 DNA follows: TGTGCCAGCAGTAATCCACGACAGGGAGCTAACTATGGCTACACCTTC. Translated: CASSNPRQGANYGYTF.

This clone was detected a few times. CDR3 DNA: TGTGCCAGCAGCGGCGGGACTAGCGACTCCTACGAGCAGTACTTC. This translates into CASSGGTSDSYEQYF. The chain uses TRBV5-6 and TRBJ2-7; 10 nucleotides align to TRBD2. The CDR3 sequence is 15 residues long. The germline V gene encodes CDR1 SGHDT and CDR2 YYEEEE. Unmatched junction bases numbered 4, after V lost 4 bases and J lost 0 bases.

The chain recombines TRBV18 with TRBJ1-1, with TRBD1 identical over 11 bases. This CDR3 is 15 amino acids long. V lost 5 bases and J lost 1; bases outside the gene matches: 3. Germline CDR1 is KGHSH and CDR2 is LQKENI. CDR3 loop: CASSGQGAQNTEAFF. In DNA form, the CDR3 reads TGTGCCAGCTCAGGACAGGGGGCTCAGAACACTGAAGCTTTCTTT.

This clone was detected only a few times. This sequence joins TRBV30 and TRBJ2-3; D is uncertain. Germline CDR1 is GTSNPN and CDR2 is SVGIG (reference sequence). V was cut by 1 base and J by 2 bases, with 10 bases left in between. This CDR3 is built from 14 residues. CDR3 nucleotide sequence: TGTGCCTGGAGTGCTGTCACTCTCACAGATACGCAGTATTTT. It specifies CAWSAVTLTDTQYF.

This rearrangement joins TRBV4-1 to TRBJ2-1, with TRBD1 identical over 7 bases. The germline gives CDR1 MGHRA, CDR2 YSYEKL. The CDR3 sequence is 17 residues long. The trim removed 4 bases at V and 0 bases at J, leaving 9 bases unmatched. CDR3 in amino acids: CASSRDDRVSSYNEQFF. The CDR3 coding sequence is TGCGCCAGCAGCCGGGACGACAGGGTCAGCTCCTACAATGAGCAGTTCTTC.

The chain joins TRBV5-1 to TRBJ2-1; D possibly corresponds to TRBD1 (6 bases). CDR1 SGHRS and CDR2 YFSETQ come from the germline V gene. V lost 2 bases and J lost 10, with 22 bases in between. This CDR3 is built from 16 residues. The CDR3 reads CASSLGGPGWGREQFF. The CDR3 DNA sequence: TGCGCCAGCAGCTTAGGGGGACCAGGGTGGGGAAGGGAGCAGTTCTTC.

This clone was counted many times. V gene TRBV12-3 or TRBV12-4 combines with J gene TRBJ1-1; possible D gene TRBD1, 6 bases. This CDR3 contains 13 residues. The germline V and J ends were trimmed by 4 bases and 8 bases, with 14 bases remaining between them. The CDR3 DNA reads as TGTGCCAGCAGTTCTCGGACAGCTGGAGAAGCTTTCTTT. It encodes CASSSRTAGEAFF.

This clone was observed once. The chain combines TRBV10-3 with TRBJ1-1; a possible D gene is TRBD1 (5 bases). Germline CDR1 is ENHRY and CDR2 is SYGVKD. V shed 3 bases and J shed 4 bases, with 6 bases lying between them. The CDR3 covers 12 residues. DNA of the CDR3: TGTGCCATCAGTGACGGGGGCACTGAAGCTTTCTTT. Amino acids: CAISDGGTEAFF.

The chain carries TRBV5-5 and TRBJ1-2, with a weak D call TRBD1 (5 bases). The CDR3 has 13 amino acids. V lost 4 bases and J 4 bases, leaving 11 bases between the germline ends. CDR1 is SGHKS, CDR2 YYEKEE, per germline (reference sequence). CDR3 region: CASSIRQGYGYTF. The CDR3 DNA reads TGTGCCAGCAGCATACGCCAGGGCTATGGCTACACCTTC.

The rearrangement uses TRBV11-2 and TRBJ2-1; 8 bases line up with TRBD1. Germline CDR1 and CDR2: SGHAT and FQNNGV. This CDR3 has 13 residues. V trimming: 5 bases; J trimming: 9 bases; junction bases outside the gene matches: 6. As DNA, the CDR3 is TGTGCCAGCAGCATGACAGGGGAGGCTGAGCAGTTCTTC. Translated: CASSMTGEAEQFF.

This clone was counted only a few times. The chain recombines TRBV5-6 with TRBJ2-7, with 8 bases lining up with TRBD1. From germline, CDR1 is SGHDT and CDR2 YYEEEE. CDR3 length equals 16 residues. Trimming at V came to 8 bases and at J to 5 bases, leaving 18 bases not matched to a gene. CDR3 sequence: CARRACPDRDLDEQYF. DNA of the CDR3: TGTGCCAGAAGAGCTTGCCCGGACAGGGACCTTGACGAGCAGTACTTC.

The chain joins TRBV6-6 to TRBJ2-7; perhaps TRBD1 as D (6 bases). CDR3 length: 14 residues. Per germline, CDR1 MNHNY and CDR2 SVGAGI (reference sequence). V lost 2 bases and J lost 6, with 14 bases in between. CDR3: CASSYPRDIPEQYF. The CDR3 nucleotides are TGTGCCAGCAGTTACCCACGGGACATCCCCGAGCAGTACTTC.

The J gene is TRBJ2-2, the V gene TRBV7-8; unclear D gene. There are 14 residues in the CDR3. Germline-derived CDR1 and CDR2 are SGHVS and FQNEAQ. Trimming took off 5 bases at V and 9 bases at J, with 16 bases between the two ends. CDR3 sequence: CASSPNRRSRELFF. In DNA form, the CDR3 reads TGTGCCAGCAGCCCGAACCGCCGTAGTAGGGAGCTGTTTTTT.

Concerning this clone: One end of the junction varies from germline; a read error may be responsible. The V and J genes are TRBV7-7 and TRBJ2-7, with D possibly matching TRBD1 (6 bases). Germline-derived CDR1 and CDR2 are SSHAT and FNYEAQ (reference sequence). The CDR3 covers 14 residues. The CDR3 sequence is CASSPGTPPYEQYF. The DNA for the CDR3 is TGTGCTAGCAGCCCCGGGACACCTCCTTACGAGCAGTACTTC.

J is TRBJ2-2 and V is TRBV3-1 (or the pseudogene TRBV3-2), with 11 nucleotides matching TRBD2. The CDR3 has 18 amino acids. Trimming at V came to 1 base and at J to 0 bases, leaving 4 bases not matched to a gene. CDR1 is LGHDT and CDR2 is YNNKEL in the germline V gene (reference sequence). CDR3 amino acids: CASSQATSGDSNTGELFF. CDR3 DNA: TGTGCCAGCAGCCAAGCGACTAGCGGGGACTCGAACACCGGGGAGCTGTTTTTT.

This chain connects TRBV11-2 to TRBJ2-3; the match to TRBD2 covers 10 bases. The V and J ends lost 5 bases and 5 bases, in that order; junction bases with no gene match: 4. This CDR3 is built from 14 residues. Looked up from germline, CDR1 is SGHAT and CDR2 is FQNNGV. CDR3 bases: TGTGCCAGCAGCCCGGGACTAGCGATAGATACGCAGTATTTT. Its protein product is CASSPGLAIDTQYF.

This rearrangement joins TRBV5-6 to TRBJ2-1, with 10 positions matching TRBD1. V shed 4 bases, J shed 6 bases, and the junction held 10 bases outside the gene matches. CDR1 and CDR2 (germline): SGHDT, YYEEEE. This CDR3 contains 16 residues. CDR3 DNA: TGTGCCAGCAGCGGACGAGGGACAGGGGATTCCAATGAGCAGTTCTTC. Its translation is CASSGRGTGDSNEQFF.

This clone was detected only once. This chain connects TRBV5-1 to TRBJ2-2; 11 bases are a match to TRBD2. Germline V gene data show CDR1 as SGHRS and CDR2 as YFSETQ. Trimming cost V 1 base and J 4 bases; bases outside gene matches: 18. The CDR3 length is 21 residues. The CDR3 reads CASSLSPFVAGGPGGTGELFF. For the CDR3, the DNA is TGCGCCAGCAGCTTGAGTCCATTCGTAGCGGGGGGGCCTGGTGGCACCGGGGAGCTGTTTTTT.